Shown below are 13 T cell receptor beta chains from a single sample sequenced in a study of early T cells in non-severe SARS-CoV-2 infection (dated by TCRdb to the early 2020s). To prepare the library, 5' RACE was applied. The reads were generated on a NextSeq 500. The public reads were run again by TCRdb, first through fastp at Q25 and then through MiXCR, and only productive beta chains were kept. Every entry covers one CDR3 protein and lists the most common genes and DNA from its rows. The sample has tens of thousands of distinct CDR3 sequences on record, over 9% of them singletons. Of the sample, about 4% falls within the top ten clones. The source material was whole blood. Receptor source: an adult who was a healthcare worker with PCR-confirmed SARS-CoV-2 infection or an uninfected control (not recorded which).

A few counts support this clonotype. This CDR3 reads CASRAGPRYNEQFF. The CDR3 DNA sequence: TGTGCCAGCAGGGCGGGGCCCCGCTACAATGAGCAGTTCTTC. This rearrangement joins TRBV28 to TRBJ2-1, with D possibly matching TRBD2 (6 bases). The CDR3 loop spans 14 amino acids. Trimming took off 6 bases at V and 3 bases at J, with 12 bases between the two ends. Per the germline V gene, CDR1 is MDHEN and CDR2 is SYDVKM.

The chain recombines TRBV18 with TRBJ2-3, with D perhaps TRBD1 or TRBD2 (6 bases each). CDR3 size: 15 residues. Germline CDR1 KGHSH, CDR2 LQKENI. Trimming removed 3 bases at V and 5 bases at J, with 15 bases between. The CDR3 DNA follows: TGTGCCAGCTCACCGACAGGAGGGACCGGAGATACGCAGTATTTT. Translated, it gives CASSPTGGTGDTQYF.

This clonotype was seen a few times. Here the CDR3 DNA reads TGTGCCAGCAGCGTTCAGGGATACTCAGATACGCAGTATTTT. Translation gives CASSVQGYSDTQYF. This rearrangement joins TRBV9 to TRBJ2-3, with D perhaps TRBD1 (5 bases). The CDR3 is made up of 14 amino acids. Deletions cut 2 bases from V and 4 bases from J, with 11 bases between. The V gene's germline CDR1 is SGDLS and CDR2 YYNGEE.

The V and J genes are TRBV7-2 and TRBJ2-7; 8 bases fit TRBD1. Trimming removed 5 bases from V and 5 bases from J; junction bases left unmatched: 2. CDR1 SGHTA and CDR2 FQGNSA come from the germline V gene. CDR3 length: 12 amino acids. The CDR3 nucleotides read TGTGCCAGCAGCCGGACAGGGAACGAGCAGTACTTC. Translating gives CASSRTGNEQYF.

This clonotype was recorded many times. V and J are TRBV20-1 and TRBJ2-1; D unclear. Germline V gives CDR1 DFQATT, CDR2 SNEGSKA (reference sequence). The CDR3 spans 15 residues. V lost 6 bases, J lost 0 bases, and 15 bases lay in between. CDR3 nucleotides: TGCAGTGCCACCCGTCAAGGTCGCTCCTACAATGAGCAGTTCTTC. Protein sequence: CSATRQGRSYNEQFF.

CDR3 residues: CSASRTGGSAEQFF. The CDR3 coding sequence is TGCAGTGCTAGCAGGACTGGCGGGAGTGCTGAGCAGTTCTTC. The rearrangement joins TRBV20-1 to TRBJ2-1; TRBD2 agrees at 7 bases. The CDR3 has 14 residues. Losses at the gene ends were 3 bases for V and 9 bases for J; bases not matched to a gene: 11. The V gene's germline CDR1 is DFQATT and CDR2 SNEGSKA (reference sequence).

In its sample, this clonotype was seen many times. The V gene is TRBV28, the J gene TRBJ1-1; D call uncertain. CDR3 length equals 12 residues. The V end was cut by 6 bases, the J end by 2 bases, with 7 bases between. From germline, CDR1 is MDHEN and CDR2 SYDVKM. CDR3 region: CASSPLNTEAFF. DNA of the CDR3: TGTGCCAGCAGCCCGCTCAACACTGAAGCTTTCTTT.

This clonotype was recorded at least ten times. This chain uses TRBV20-1 with TRBJ2-1; the D gene is possibly TRBD2 (6 bases). V dropped 0 bases and J dropped 2 bases, with 11 bases sitting between them. The CDR3 contains 15 residues. Per germline, CDR1 DFQATT and CDR2 SNEGSKA (reference sequence). The DNA for the CDR3 is TGCAGTGCTAGAGATCGTGGCGGGACCTACAATGAGCAGTTCTTC. As protein: CSARDRGGTYNEQFF.

The chain is built from TRBV5-4 and TRBJ1-6, with TRBD1 matching over 12 bases. The length of the CDR3 is 16 residues. The V gene end was trimmed by 4 bases and the J gene end by 8 bases; junction bases not matched to a gene: 7. Germline-derived CDR1 and CDR2 are SGHNT and YYREEE (reference sequence). This chain's CDR3 is CASSNWGQGADSPLHF. Written as DNA, the CDR3 is TGTGCCAGCAGCAATTGGGGACAGGGGGCGGATTCACCCCTCCACTTT.

This clonotype was observed many times. The chain couples TRBV20-1 to TRBJ2-2, with D maybe TRBD2 (5 bases). The V gene lost 6 bases and the J gene lost 6 bases, with 11 bases spanning the gap. CDR3 length: 12 residues. The germline V gene encodes CDR1 DFQATT and CDR2 SNEGSKA (reference sequence). The chain's CDR3 is CSAVSVAGELFF. The DNA of the CDR3 is TGCAGTGCCGTTAGCGTCGCCGGGGAGCTGTTTTTT.

This clonotype was counted many times. Written as DNA, the CDR3 is TGTGCCATTCGGACAGGCCTAGCTAACTATGGCTACACCTTC. This sequence encodes CAIRTGLANYGYTF. This chain connects TRBV5-4 to TRBJ1-2; 7 nucleotides line up with TRBD1. The CDR3 sequence is 14 residues long. Germline loops: CDR1 SGHNT, CDR2 YYREEE (reference sequence). V lost 9 bases and J lost 0; bases outside the gene matches: 8.

This sequence joins TRBV5-6 and TRBJ2-1, with 8 bases matching TRBD1. CDR3 size: 15 residues. Germline V gives CDR1 SGHDT, CDR2 YYEEEE. J gave up 8 bases and V 4 bases, and 11 bases lay outside the gene matches. The CDR3 bases are TGTGCCAGCAGCAGCCTTGGCGGGACAGGTGATGAGCAGTTCTTC. It yields the protein CASSSLGGTGDEQFF.

This clonotype was picked up a small number of times. The V and J genes are TRBV7-9 and TRBJ1-4; 9 bases map to TRBD1. CDR1 and CDR2 from the germline V gene are SEHNR and FQNEAQ (reference sequence). CDR3 size: 14 residues. Trimming cost V 6 bases and J 5 bases; bases outside gene matches: 4. In nucleotides, the CDR3 is TGTGCCAGCAGATACGGGACAGGGAATGAAAAACTGTTTTTT. This translates into CASRYGTGNEKLFF.